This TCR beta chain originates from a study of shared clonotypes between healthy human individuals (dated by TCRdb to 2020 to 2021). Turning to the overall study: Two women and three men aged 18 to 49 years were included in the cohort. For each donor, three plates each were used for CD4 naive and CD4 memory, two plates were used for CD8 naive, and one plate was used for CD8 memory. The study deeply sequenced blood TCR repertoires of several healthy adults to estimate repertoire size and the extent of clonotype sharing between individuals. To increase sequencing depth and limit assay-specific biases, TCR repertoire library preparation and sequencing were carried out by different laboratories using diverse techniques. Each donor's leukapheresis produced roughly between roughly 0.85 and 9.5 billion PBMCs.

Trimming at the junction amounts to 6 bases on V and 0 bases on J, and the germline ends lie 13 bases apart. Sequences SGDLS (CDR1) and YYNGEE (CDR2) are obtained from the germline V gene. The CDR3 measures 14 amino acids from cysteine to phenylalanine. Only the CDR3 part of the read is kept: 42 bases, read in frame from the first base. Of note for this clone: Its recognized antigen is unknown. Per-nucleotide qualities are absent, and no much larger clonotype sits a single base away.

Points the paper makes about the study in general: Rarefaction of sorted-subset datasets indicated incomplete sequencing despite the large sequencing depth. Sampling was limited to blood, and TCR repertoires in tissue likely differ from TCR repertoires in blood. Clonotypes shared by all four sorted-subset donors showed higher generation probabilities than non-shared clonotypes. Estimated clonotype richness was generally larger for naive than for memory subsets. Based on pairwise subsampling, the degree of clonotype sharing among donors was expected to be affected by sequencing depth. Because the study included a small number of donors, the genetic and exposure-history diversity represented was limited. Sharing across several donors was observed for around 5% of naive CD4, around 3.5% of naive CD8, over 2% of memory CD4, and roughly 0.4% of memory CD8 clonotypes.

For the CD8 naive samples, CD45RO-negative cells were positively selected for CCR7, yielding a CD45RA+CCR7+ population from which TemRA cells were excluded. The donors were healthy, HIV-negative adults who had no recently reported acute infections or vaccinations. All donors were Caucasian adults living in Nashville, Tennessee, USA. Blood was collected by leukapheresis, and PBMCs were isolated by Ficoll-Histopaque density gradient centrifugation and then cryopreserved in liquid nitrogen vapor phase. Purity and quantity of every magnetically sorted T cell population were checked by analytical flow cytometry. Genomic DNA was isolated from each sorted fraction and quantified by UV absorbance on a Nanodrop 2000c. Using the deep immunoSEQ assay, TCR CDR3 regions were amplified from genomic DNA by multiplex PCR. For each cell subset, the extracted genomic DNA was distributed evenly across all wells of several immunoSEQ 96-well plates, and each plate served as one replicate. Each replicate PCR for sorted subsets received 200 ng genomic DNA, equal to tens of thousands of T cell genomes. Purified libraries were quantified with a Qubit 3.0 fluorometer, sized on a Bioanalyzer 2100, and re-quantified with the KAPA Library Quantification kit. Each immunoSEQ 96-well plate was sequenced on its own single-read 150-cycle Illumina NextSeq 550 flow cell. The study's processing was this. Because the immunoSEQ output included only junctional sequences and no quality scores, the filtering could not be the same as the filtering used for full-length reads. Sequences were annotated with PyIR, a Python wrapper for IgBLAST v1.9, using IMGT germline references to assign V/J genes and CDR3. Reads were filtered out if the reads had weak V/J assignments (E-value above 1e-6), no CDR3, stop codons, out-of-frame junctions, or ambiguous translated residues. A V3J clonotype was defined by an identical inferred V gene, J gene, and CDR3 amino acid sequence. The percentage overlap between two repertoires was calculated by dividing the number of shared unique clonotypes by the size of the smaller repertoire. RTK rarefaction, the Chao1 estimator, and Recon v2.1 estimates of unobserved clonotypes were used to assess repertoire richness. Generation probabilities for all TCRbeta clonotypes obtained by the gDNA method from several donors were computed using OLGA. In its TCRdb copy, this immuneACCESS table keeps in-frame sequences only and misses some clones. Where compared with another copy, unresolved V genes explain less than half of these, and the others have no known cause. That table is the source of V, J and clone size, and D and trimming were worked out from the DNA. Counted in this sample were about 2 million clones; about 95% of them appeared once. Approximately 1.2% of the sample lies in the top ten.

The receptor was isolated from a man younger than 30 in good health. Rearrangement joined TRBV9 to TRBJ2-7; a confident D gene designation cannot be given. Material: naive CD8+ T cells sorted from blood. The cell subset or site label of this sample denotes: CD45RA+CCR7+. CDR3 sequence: CASTPGQSSYEQYF. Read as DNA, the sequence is TGTGCCAGCACCCCCGGGCAGAGCTCCTACGAGCAGTACTTC.